This is a list of T cell receptor beta chains from one sample in a study of early T cells in non-severe SARS-CoV-2 infection. One entry per CDR3 protein, called by TCRdb with MiXCR from the 5' RACE reads. The sample has some 39,000 distinct CDR3 sequences, almost 7.5% seen once; the top ten hold 8.3%. Sequenced material: whole blood. The origin of the receptors is an adult who was a healthcare worker with PCR-confirmed SARS-CoV-2 infection or an uninfected control (not recorded which). Both conserved end residues are part of each CDR3. D genes are given only for firm matches. Where a row states a size, it is once, few, many or the class of an expanded clone; other rows omit it.

j_call	clone_size	v_call	d_call	cdr3_aa	cdr3_nt
TRBJ2-7	.	TRBV27	.	CASSHGGGNYEQYF	TGTGCCAGCAGCCACGGTGGGGGAAACTACGAGCAGTACTTC
TRBJ1-5	many	TRBV7-9	.	CASSFKKELPQHF	TGTGCCAGCAGCTTTAAGAAGGAGCTGCCCCAGCATTTT
TRBJ2-3	.	TRBV10-3	.	CAISESRSTTDTQYF	TGTGCCATCAGTGAGTCACGGTCTACCACAGATACGCAGTATTTT
TRBJ1-5	.	TRBV28	TRBD1	CASSSIGQGIVAQHF	TGTGCCAGCAGTTCCATAGGACAGGGTATAGTAGCCCAGCATTTT
TRBJ2-3	.	TRBV9	TRBD2	CASSFIAGPSHTQYF	TGTGCCAGCAGCTTCATAGCGGGGCCGTCTCATACGCAGTATTTT
TRBJ2-5	few	TRBV20-1	TRBD1	CSAPGTVRETQYF	TGCAGTGCGCCAGGGACAGTAAGAGAGACCCAGTACTTC
TRBJ2-7	.	TRBV4-3	.	CASSRDTGSSYEQYF	TGCGCCAGCAGCCGCGACACAGGATCCTCCTACGAGCAGTACTTC
TRBJ1-1	.	TRBV27	.	CASSLVGGYTEAFF	TGTGCCAGCAGTTTAGTAGGGGGTTACACTGAAGCTTTCTTT
TRBJ2-7	few	TRBV5-1	.	CASSLGAGEIREQYF	TGCGCCAGCAGCTTGGGTGCAGGGGAGATTCGGGAGCAGTACTTC
TRBJ1-6	many	TRBV20-1	TRBD1	CSATRRTGDNSPLHF	TGCAGTGCTACACGACGGACAGGGGATAATTCACCCCTCCACTTT
TRBJ1-1	.	TRBV4-1	.	CASSQDPALMVEAFF	TGCGCCAGCAGCCAAGATCCGGCACTTATGGTGGAAGCTTTCTTT
TRBJ1-1	few	TRBV7-9	TRBD1	CASSLVYRGRTEAFF	TGTGCCAGCAGCTTAGTGTACAGGGGGCGAACTGAAGCTTTCTTT
TRBJ1-5	many	TRBV7-9	TRBD1	CASSTTEGQGNQPQHF	TGTGCCAGCAGTACCACTGAGGGACAGGGGAATCAGCCCCAGCATTTT
TRBJ2-1	many	TRBV9	TRBD2	CASSVGLAALYNEQFF	TGTGCCAGCAGCGTTGGACTAGCGGCACTCTACAATGAGCAGTTCTTC
TRBJ2-1	few	TRBV24-1	TRBD2	CATSDWTSGDDEQFF	TGTGCCACCAGTGATTGGACTAGCGGGGATGATGAGCAGTTCTTC
TRBJ1-1	.	TRBV29-1	.	CSVERQVGKNTEAFF	TGCAGCGTTGAACGACAGGTCGGCAAGAACACTGAAGCTTTCTTT
TRBJ2-1	.	TRBV12-3/TRBV12-4	.	CASSIPQLGGNEQFF	TGTGCCAGCAGTATACCTCAACTAGGGGGCAATGAGCAGTTCTTC
TRBJ2-5	many	TRBV29-1	TRBD2	CSVRSGAAIETQYF	TGCAGCGTTAGGAGCGGGGCCGCGATAGAGACCCAGTACTTC
TRBJ2-3	.	TRBV28	.	CASSFHPGGGTDTQYF	TGTGCCAGCAGTTTCCACCCAGGAGGGGGCACAGATACGCAGTATTTT
TRBJ2-2	few	TRBV7-6	.	CATGGNTGELFF	TGTGCCACCGGGGGGAACACCGGGGAGCTGTTTTTT
TRBJ1-2	many	TRBV18	TRBD1	CASSPDKGARGYTF	TGTGCCAGCTCACCTGATAAGGGGGCAAGAGGCTACACCTTC
TRBJ2-5	.	TRBV20-1	.	CSAHRDTLKETQYF	TGCAGTGCCCACAGGGACACCCTAAAAGAGACCCAGTACTTC
TRBJ2-1	.	TRBV28	.	CASLRRDNEQFF	TGTGCCAGCCTTCGGAGGGACAATGAGCAGTTCTTC
TRBJ2-3	many	TRBV5-1	.	CASSLSVTDTQYF	TGCGCCAGCAGCTTATCTGTCACAGATACGCAGTATTTT
TRBJ1-1	few	TRBV7-6	.	CASSRKAGSTEAFF	TGTGCCAGCAGTCGCAAGGCGGGATCCACTGAAGCTTTCTTT
TRBJ1-2	few	TRBV7-9	.	CASSADSVHYGYTF	TGTGCCAGCAGCGCCGACAGCGTTCACTATGGCTACACCTTC
TRBJ1-3	.	TRBV6-6	.	CASSYSTVGQHSGNTIYF	TGTGCCAGCAGTTACTCGACGGTAGGCCAGCACTCTGGAAACACCATATATTTT
TRBJ1-2	.	TRBV29-1	.	CSALYFDGSKNGYTF	TGCAGCGCCCTATATTTCGACGGTTCTAAAAATGGCTACACCTTC
TRBJ2-7	many	TRBV12-3/TRBV12-4	TRBD1	CASGISGTDYEQYF	TGTGCCAGCGGAATTTCTGGGACAGACTACGAGCAGTACTTC
TRBJ2-7	few	TRBV24-1	TRBD1	CATGKSGTGFYEQYF	TGTGCCACCGGCAAATCCGGGACAGGGTTCTACGAGCAGTACTTC
TRBJ1-6	.	TRBV9	.	CASSEGGFKGQNSPLDF	TGTGCCAGCAGCGAGGGGGGATTCAAGGGGCAGAATTCACCCCTCGACTTT
TRBJ1-6	many	TRBV28	.	CASSSNSPLHF	TGTGCCAGCAGTTCCAATTCACCCCTCCACTTT
TRBJ2-7	few	TRBV9	.	CASSVGLATYEQYF	TGTGCCAGCAGCGTAGGCCTAGCTACCTACGAGCAGTACTTC
TRBJ2-5	.	TRBV27	TRBD1	CASSKQGGVWETQYF	TGTGCCAGCAGTAAACAGGGGGGAGTGTGGGAGACCCAGTACTTC
TRBJ2-7	many	TRBV20-1	.	CSARDLAEFSYEQYF	TGCAGTGCTAGAGATCTGGCGGAATTCTCCTACGAGCAGTACTTC
TRBJ1-5	many	TRBV27	.	CASSQGTFSNQPQHF	TGTGCCAGCAGCCAAGGGACGTTTAGCAATCAGCCCCAGCATTTT
TRBJ1-6	many	TRBV28	.	CASTQVRSSYNSPLHF	TGTGCCAGCACCCAAGTACGCAGCTCCTATAATTCACCCCTCCACTTT
TRBJ1-6	.	TRBV7-3	.	CASSFSTVKESPLHF	TGTGCCAGCAGCTTTTCGACAGTTAAGGAATCACCCCTCCACTTT
TRBJ2-5	few	TRBV29-1	.	CSVLGHPGQETQYF	TGCAGCGTTCTAGGACACCCAGGACAAGAGACCCAGTACTTC